Presented here are 25 T cell receptor beta chains from one specimen sequenced in a study of shared clonotypes between healthy human individuals. The table came from immunoSEQ multiplex PCR; TCRdb's copy has only in-frame clones and leaves some out. The sample holds hundreds of thousands of clones, approximately 96% seen once. CD45RO-negative CD8 cells positively selected for CCR7 made up the naive population, which excluded terminally differentiated effector memory CD45RA+ cells. What was sequenced was naive CD8+ T cells sorted from blood. These receptors were obtained from a woman aged 25 to 39 in good health.

The chain uses TRBV9 and TRBJ2-1; D gene uncertain. Germline CDR1 is SGDLS and CDR2 is YYNGEE. V lost 3 bases and J 1 base, leaving 8 bases between the germline ends. This CDR3 contains 14 residues. The CDR3 region is CASSDSRSYNEQFF. CDR3 in DNA: TGTGCCAGCAGCGACTCCCGGTCCTACAATGAGCAGTTCTTC. Full variable domain (remainder filled in from reference TRBV9 and TRBJ2-1): DSGVTQTPKHLITATGQRVTLRCSPRSGDLSVYWYQQSLDQGLQFLIQYYNGEERAKGNILERFSAQQFPDLHSELNLSSLELGDSALYFCASSDSRSYNEQFFGPGTRLTVL.

The chain uses TRBV6-5 and TRBJ2-1; unclear D gene. Germline CDR1 MNHEY, CDR2 SVGAGI. CDR3 length equals 15 residues. The germline V and J ends were trimmed by 4 bases and 0 bases, with 10 bases remaining between them. The CDR3 coding sequence is TGTGCCAGCAGTTCTGACTTTAGCTCCTACAATGAGCAGTTCTTC. This sequence encodes CASSSDFSSYNEQFF.

The chain is built from TRBV29-1 and TRBJ2-5; possible D gene TRBD2, 6 bases. CDR3 length: 13 residues. With 4 bases removed from V and 4 bases from J, the gap between germline ends came to 13 bases. The germline V gene encodes CDR1 SQVTM and CDR2 ANQGSEA. The CDR3 loop reads CSVAASEGETQYF. The CDR3, as DNA: TGCAGCGTTGCTGCTAGCGAGGGAGAGACCCAGTACTTC.

The chain joins TRBV19 to TRBJ2-7, with 14 bases that match TRBD2. The J segment lost 5 bases and the V segment lost 5 bases, leaving 5 bases of the junction unmatched. This CDR3 has 15 residues. Per germline, CDR1 LNHDA and CDR2 SQIVND (reference sequence). In DNA form, the CDR3 reads TGTGCCAGTAGTCCGGGACTAGCGGGAGAAGACGAGCAGTACTTC. Amino acid sequence: CASSPGLAGEDEQYF.

This clone was found once. The rearrangement uses TRBV7-8 and TRBJ2-7, with a weak D call TRBD1 (5 bases). The CDR3 covers 17 residues. Germline V gene data show CDR1 as SGHVS and CDR2 as FQNEAQ. V lost 2 bases, J lost 0 bases, and 17 bases lay in between. CDR3: CASSLIPWGLSSYEQYF. CDR3 DNA sequence: TGTGCCAGCAGCTTAATACCATGGGGCCTTAGCTCCTACGAGCAGTACTTC.

The J gene is TRBJ2-1, the V gene TRBV5-4; 7 bases fit TRBD2. The junction had 5 bases not matched to a gene; V was cut back by 5 bases and J by 6 bases. CDR3 size: 13 residues. Germline values: CDR1 SGHNT, CDR2 YYREEE (reference sequence). The chain's CDR3 is CASRGGQLNEQFF. The CDR3 nucleotides are TGTGCCAGCAGGGGAGGGCAACTCAATGAGCAGTTCTTC.

The V and J genes are TRBV7-2 and TRBJ2-2; D remains ambiguous. The CDR3 extends over 17 amino acids. The V end was cut by 1 base, the J end by 1 base, with 13 bases between. Germline CDR1 is SGHTA and CDR2 is FQGNSA. CDR3 residues: CASSLVRTLRNTGELFF. CDR3 DNA: TGTGCCAGCAGCTTAGTCAGGACGTTAAGGAACACCGGGGAGCTGTTTTTT. Supplemented by reference TRBV7-2 and TRBJ2-2, the full variable domain reads GAGVSQSPSNKVTEKGKDVELRCDPISGHTALYWYRQSLGQGLEFLIYFQGNSAPDKSGLPSDRFSAERTGGSVSTLTIQRTQQEDSAVYLCASSLVRTLRNTGELFFGEGSRLTVL.

This clone has a single count. The V call is TRBV2, the J call TRBJ2-7, with a weak D call TRBD1 (6 bases). Germline V gene lookup returns CDR1 SNHLY and CDR2 FYNNEI. V was cut by 4 bases and J by 3 bases, with 10 bases left in between. The CDR3 runs to 13 residues. Here the CDR3 DNA reads TGTGCCAGCAGTGGGGCAGGGGTCTACGAGCAGTACTTC. Encoded protein: CASSGAGVYEQYF.

About this clone: This sample also contains other DNA sequences that code for the same CDR3. The CDR3 is CASSSTGYEQYF. DNA of the CDR3: TGTGCCAGCAGCTCCACCGGCTACGAGCAGTACTTC. This chain links TRBV6-5 with TRBJ2-7, with D unresolved. The CDR3 sequence is 12 residues long. The V and J ends lost 6 bases and 3 bases respectively, with 9 bases between them. Germline V lookup: CDR1 MNHEY, CDR2 SVGAGI.

The chain employs TRBV28 and TRBJ2-1; D call uncertain. This CDR3 region has 15 residues. V was shortened by 3 bases and J by 5 bases, with 14 bases between the two germline ends. The germline V gene has CDR1 MDHEN and CDR2 SYDVKM. DNA for the CDR3: TGTGCCAGCAGTTTCTCGGGTGGCAGGAACAATGAGCAGTTCTTC. It yields the protein CASSFSGGRNNEQFF.

This clone was seen just once. The rearrangement uses TRBV28 and TRBJ2-5, with 7 bases aligning to TRBD1. Trimming at V came to 8 bases and at J to 4 bases, leaving 10 bases not matched to a gene. CDR3 size: 14 residues. Looked up from germline, CDR1 is MDHEN and CDR2 is SYDVKM. The CDR3 coding sequence is TGTGCCAGCGGCGCCAGGGGGAAGAGAGAGACCCAGTACTTC. This translates into CASGARGKRETQYF.

The genes are TRBV28 and TRBJ2-7, with 11 bases identical to TRBD2. With V trimmed by 6 bases and J by 3 bases, 7 bases remained unmatched. Per the germline V gene, CDR1 is MDHEN and CDR2 is SYDVKM. The CDR3 length is 15 residues. The DNA of the CDR3 is TGTGCCAGCAGGACCCGACTAGCGGGACACTACGAGCAGTACTTC. It yields the protein CASRTRLAGHYEQYF.

Concerning this clone itself: The missing conserved phenylalanine or tryptophan at the end of this CDR3 makes a read error likely. The DNA is left out, because the CDR3 cannot be placed on it with certainty; the CDR3 is given as TCRdb lists it. The genes are TRBV7-2 and TRBJ1-2. Counting both end residues, the CDR3 totals 8 amino acids. Germline V CDR1 and CDR2: SGHTA, FQGNSA. The CDR3 loop is CASSNDAD.

This chain connects TRBV27 to TRBJ1-2; D gene uncertain. Trimming took 5 bases from V and 2 from J, leaving 21 bases between them. The CDR3 has 17 residues. CDR1 is MNHEY, CDR2 SMNVEV, per germline (reference sequence). The CDR3 DNA is TGTGCCAGCAGTCCCCTCTTGGCGGGGATCATCAACTATGGCTACACCTTC. Protein sequence: CASSPLLAGIINYGYTF.

V is TRBV27 and J is TRBJ1-5, with D uncertain. With 4 bases removed from V and 5 bases from J, the gap between germline ends came to 6 bases. The CDR3 consists of 12 residues. CDR1 is MNHEY and CDR2 is SMNVEV in the germline V gene (reference sequence). The DNA of the CDR3 is TGTGCCAGCAGTTCTCGGGATCAGCCCCAGCATTTT. Its translation is CASSSRDQPQHF.

Here the CDR3 DNA reads TGTGCCAGCAGTTTATCCCCCGCCGGGACCTACGAGCAGTACTTC. Its protein is CASSLSPAGTYEQYF. This sequence joins TRBV27 and TRBJ2-5, with D possibly being TRBD2 (5 bases). The last part of the DNA fits TRBJ2-7 better; the J call may be wrong. Per germline, CDR1 MNHEY and CDR2 SMNVEV (reference sequence). This CDR3 is built from 15 residues.

The chain couples TRBV7-9 to TRBJ2-5, with D unclear. The CDR3 runs to 13 residues. CDR1 and CDR2 (germline): SEHNR, FQNEAQ (reference sequence). V was trimmed by 6 bases and J by 0 bases, leaving 8 bases between them. CDR3 bases: TGTGCCAGCAGGCGTGACAACCAAGAGACCCAGTACTTC. It encodes CASRRDNQETQYF.

This clone was counted a single time. The chain carries TRBV4-1 and TRBJ2-1; 9 bases match TRBD2. J was trimmed by 9 bases and V by 1 base; bases with no gene match: 10. The CDR3 totals 16 residues. CDR1 and CDR2 (germline): MGHRA, YSYEKL. The chain's CDR3 is CASSQVGGRAEGEQFF. The CDR3 nucleotides are TGCGCCAGCAGCCAAGTCGGCGGGAGGGCCGAGGGTGAGCAGTTCTTC.

V is TRBV7-2 and J is TRBJ2-2, with 12 nucleotides matching TRBD2. The CDR3 consists of 16 residues. V lost 2 bases, J lost 5 bases, and 3 bases stayed unmatched. Germline V lookup: CDR1 SGHTA, CDR2 FQGNSA. The CDR3 loop reads CASSLLAGGSTGELFF. The CDR3 DNA is TGTGCCAGCAGCTTACTAGCGGGAGGGTCGACCGGGGAGCTGTTTTTT.

The chain carries TRBV28 and TRBJ1-2; D uncertain. This CDR3 region has 14 residues. Trimming removed 6 bases at V and 4 bases at J, with 15 bases between. Germline CDR1 MDHEN, CDR2 SYDVKM. Here the CDR3 reads CASSGRTSVYGYTF. In DNA, the CDR3 is TGTGCCAGCAGCGGCAGGACCTCCGTCTATGGCTACACCTTC.

V is TRBV28 and J is TRBJ2-7; 11 bases fit TRBD2. J was trimmed by 1 base and V by 5 bases; bases with no gene match: 13. This CDR3 region has 18 residues. Per the germline V gene, CDR1 is MDHEN and CDR2 is SYDVKM. Here the CDR3 reads CASSPQGGTSGRSYEQYF. The CDR3 DNA reads TGTGCCAGCAGTCCCCAAGGTGGGACTAGCGGACGATCCTACGAGCAGTACTTC.

This clone has only a few counts. Here the CDR3 DNA reads TGTGCCAGCAGTGAACCCCGGATGAACACTGAAGCTTTCTTT. It translates to CASSEPRMNTEAFF. The chain carries TRBV2 and TRBJ1-1; unclear D gene. Germline V lookup: CDR1 SNHLY, CDR2 FYNNEI. Trimming removed 2 bases from V and 0 bases from J, with 7 bases in between. CDR3 length: 14 residues.

The chain employs TRBV7-6 and TRBJ2-5, with TRBD2 matching over 9 bases. With 5 bases clipped from V and 8 bases from J, the junction kept 12 bases outside the gene matches. This CDR3 has 15 amino acids. CDR1 SGHVS and CDR2 FNYEAQ come from the germline V gene. DNA for the CDR3: TGTGCCAGCAGCCTCCCTGCTGATAGCGGGAGTACCCAGTACTTC. This encodes CASSLPADSGSTQYF.

The chain links TRBV2 to TRBJ2-7; TRBD2 matches 8 bases. The CDR3 runs 19 residues. The germline gives CDR1 SNHLY, CDR2 FYNNEI. Trimming cost V 6 bases and J 6 bases; bases outside gene matches: 25. This CDR3 reads CASSGTRGGPLKVFGEQYF. CDR3 DNA sequence: TGTGCCAGCAGCGGGACTAGGGGAGGTCCTCTAAAGGTGTTTGGCGAGCAGTACTTC.

The chain combines TRBV29-1 with TRBJ2-5; maybe TRBD1 (6 bases). Per the germline V gene, CDR1 is SQVTM and CDR2 is ANQGSEA. The CDR3 consists of 11 residues. Trimming took 4 bases from V and 10 from J, leaving 13 bases between them. CDR3 residues: CSVVGHPDQYF. The CDR3 DNA follows: TGCAGCGTTGTGGGACACCCAGACCAGTACTTC. Together with reference TRBV29-1 and TRBJ2-5, the CDR3 gives the full variable domain: SAVISQKPSRDICQRGTSLTIQCQVDSQVTMMFWYRQQPGQSLTLIATANQGSEATYESGFVIDKFPISRPNLTFSTLTVSNMSPEDSSIYLCSVVGHPDQYFGPGTRLLVL.